This T cell receptor beta chain was obtained from a study of CD8+ T cells in alopecia areata. About the study: Tofacitinib ran for 6 to 18 months before 6 months off drug.

Sequencing used cDNA as its template, made by extracting RNA and reverse transcribing it. Repertoires were generated with immunoSEQ multiplex PCR, while TCRdb's copy carries only in-frame clones and drops some. The sample holds more than 200,000 clones, roughly two fifths seen once. This clone was counted only a few times. Its antigen is currently unknown. Study results and caveats: The study found higher clonality in lesional than normal scalp, especially in alopecia totalis/universalis.

The treatment here: oral pan-JAK inhibitor, 5-10 mg twice daily. Here the sequenced sample was CD4+ T cells sorted from blood, taken at approximately week 36, from a patient treated with tofacitinib. The TCR comes from a human donor with alopecia areata.

CDR3 residues: CSGVSGSQETQYF. The CDR3 region has the DNA TGCAGCGGTGTGAGCGGGAGCCAAGAGACCCAGTACTTC. J is TRBJ2-5 and V is TRBV29-1; 8 positions agree with TRBD2. Germline values: CDR1 SQVTM, CDR2 ANQGSEA. V was pared by 7 bases and J by 1 base, with 5 bases of the junction left unmatched. This CDR3 spans 13 amino acids.